This is a list of T cell receptor beta chains from one sample in a study of response to subunit inactivated influenza vaccine. TCRdb reprocessed the RT-PCR reads with MiXCR, giving one entry per CDR3 protein. The sample holds about 540,000 distinct CDR3 sequences, about 15% seen once. The sequences come from PBMCs from blood, collected 11 to 12 days after vaccination. The receptors were gathered from a man aged 50 or older who received an inactivated influenza vaccine. CDR3s leave out the opening cysteine and the closing phenylalanine or tryptophan.

>TRBV20-1
SAGWAPKNIQY
>TRBV6-2/TRBV6-3
ASRRDRPPYEQY
>TRBV5-1
ASSSQAGLGNEQF
>TRBV29-1
SVASTVRDTEAF
>TRBV28
ASRTDVMGEQY
>TRBV29-1
SCGQGPNTEAF
>TRBV11-2
ASSLLDRAGELF
>TRBV12-3/TRBV12-4
ASSQSTFNEKLF
>TRBV5-1
ASSASLRAGYNEQF
>TRBV7-9
ASSSPQGAVNTEAF
>TRBV29-1
SVVSGVGEQY
>TRBV2
ASILENTEAF
>TRBV12-3/TRBV12-4
ASTRAGGVRQPQH
>TRBV19
ASSMGRSQPQH
>TRBV27
ASRETSDTGYEQY
>TRBV6-6
ASSYLTHTEAF
>TRBV4-3
ASSQDLTLRGTEAF
>TRBV20-1
SASGTSGGDQETQY
>TRBV6-1
ASMGLAGDSYEQY
>TRBV5-6
ASSFGLSVTETQY
>TRBV7-2
ASSLLVPNEQF
>TRBV19
ASSSLSGGTYNEQF
>TRBV7-9
ASSTHPTGGVTDTQY
>TRBV5-1
ASSLGTSGSIYEQY
>TRBV11-2
ASSLQGKTEAF
>TRBV27
ASRGQGGRANEKLF
>TRBV20-1
SARGRGRGTEAF
>TRBV28
ASSSPGLQSQETQY
>TRBV12-3/TRBV12-4
ASSQAGGAETQY
>TRBV9
ASSTRLAGDTGELF
>TRBV5-1
ASSGGQGWGETQY
>TRBV5-6
ASSLRWGTEAF
>TRBV9
ASSVGAIVGRTDTQY
>TRBV5-1
ASRGQFQETQY
>TRBV12-3/TRBV12-4
ASSLAGGSEQF
>TRBV7-2
ASSLKVNQPQH
>TRBV20-1
GGALINEQF
>TRBV6-1
ASRGTGGGETQY
>TRBV5-1
ASAPTSHAVYEQY
>TRBV18
ASSPPGGTSTEAF
>TRBV7-3
ASSSQATGEVGNTEAF
>TRBV13
ASSRQVNEQF
>TRBV15
ATSRAGTSTDTQY
>TRBV9
ASSVVSGRSNRQF
>TRBV29-1
SVDRVTSTDTQY
>TRBV11-1
ASSRTAYQLAAQPSYEQY
>TRBV29-1
SAQRTSGSHSYNEQF
>TRBV5-6
ASHTRAVNTGELF
>TRBV12-3/TRBV12-4
ASSSGTIQETQY
>TRBV28
ASSSTWDTQY
>TRBV29-1
SVDGRGGTDTQY
>TRBV5-1
ASSTDRDEQY
>TRBV7-9
ASSLARTKEGTDTQY